This TCR beta chain originates from a study of T cell repertoires in cytomegalovirus infection. In the study overall: CMV epitopes, recently identified HLA-C-restricted and well-studied HLA-B-restricted, were used. A matching HLA type, together with CMV infection, was signaled by public TCR beta signatures.

CDR3 length: 12 residues. V lost 10 bases, J lost 5 bases, and 4 bases stayed unmatched. The sample holds a few counts of this clonotype. Antigen unknown. Study results and caveats: There were HLA-C-restricted CMV-specific TCR beta clonotypes dominating the ex vivo response.

Via MiXCR, TCRdb re-called the reads, giving one row per CDR3 protein. The table includes some 800,000 distinct CDR3 sequences, less than 35% detected once. This material consisted of cultured CD8+ T cells from PBMCs, taken from culture after CMV antigen stimulation. The TCR was taken from a human donor in good health (CMV status not recorded). Some clones in this sample may be carry-over from other donors' samples. The chain uses TRBV12-3 or TRBV12-4 and TRBJ2-1, with 8 bases that match TRBD2. The CDR3 loop is CATTSGNNEQFF. In DNA form, the CDR3 reads TGTGCCACCACTAGCGGAAACAATGAGCAGTTCTTC.